The rows below give T cell receptor beta chains drawn from one sample of a study of cytomegalovirus exposure and HLA in healthy donors. Generated by immunoSEQ multiplex PCR, the TCRdb table keeps only in-frame clones and is missing some. Of approximately 90,000 clones in the sample, over 55% were seen once. Sequencing input: PBMCs. The receptors come from a woman in her 30s in good health and CMV-seronegative. CDR3s include the opening cysteine and the closing phenylalanine or tryptophan. The D gene is left open where the match is weak. Clone size is shown for a subset of rows, as once, few, many or a class of expanded clone.

-	TRBV11-2	TRBD1	TRBJ2-7	CASRRPGQGKNEQYF	TGTGCCAGCAGAAGACCGGGACAGGGAAAAAACGAGCAGTACTTC
-	TRBV7-6	-	TRBJ2-2	CASSLAIAYTGELFF	TGTGCCAGCAGCTTAGCGATAGCTTACACCGGGGAGCTGTTTTTT
-	TRBV10-1	-	TRBJ2-1	CASNRPGLNEQFF	TGCGCCAGCAACCGACCGGGACTCAATGAGCAGTTCTTC
-	TRBV27	-	TRBJ1-4	CASSLSSATNEKLFF	TGTGCCAGCAGTTTATCATCTGCAACTAATGAAAAACTGTTTTTT
-	TRBV15	TRBD1	TRBJ2-7	CATSSRTGKGEQYF	TGTGCCACCAGCTCCCGGACAGGGAAGGGTGAGCAGTACTTC
-	TRBV5-1	TRBD1	TRBJ1-2	CASSPGTWTGVGYTF	TGCGCCAGCAGCCCTGGTACGTGGACAGGGGTTGGCTACACCTTC
-	TRBV2	TRBD1	TRBJ2-1	CASRNTGGPPSSYNEQFF	TGTGCCAGCAGAAATACAGGGGGTCCCCCCTCTTCCTACAATGAGCAGTTCTTC
once	TRBV19	-	TRBJ1-5	CASRLGGRAKGAQHF	TGTGCCAGTAGGCTCGGCGGGCGCGCCAAGGGGGCCCAGCATTTT
-	TRBV6-5	TRBD1	TRBJ2-3	CASSPPGTEVSTQYF	TGTGCCAGCAGCCCGCCCGGGACAGAGGTAAGTACGCAGTATTTT
-	TRBV9	-	TRBJ2-1	CASSVQGEQFF	TGTGCCAGCAGCGTCCAGGGTGAGCAGTTCTTC
-	TRBV10-2	-	TRBJ2-3	CASNTADRVPFTDTQYF	TGCGCCAGCAATACGGCCGACCGGGTCCCATTCACAGATACGCAGTATTTT
-	TRBV4-3	TRBD1	TRBJ2-7	CASSQAGGSSYEQYF	TGCGCCAGCAGCCAGGCAGGGGGCAGTTCCTACGAGCAGTACTTC
-	TRBV13	TRBD2	TRBJ2-6	CASSHGGSAVDSGANVLTF	TGTGCCAGCAGCCACGGGGGGTCAGCCGTGGACTCTGGGGCCAACGTCCTGACTTTC
-	TRBV4-1	-	TRBJ1-5	CASSQDLTGGTQHF	TGCGCCAGCAGCCAAGATTTGACGGGAGGCACCCAGCATTTT
-	TRBV5-1	TRBD1	TRBJ2-5	CASSLGTGQETQYF	TGCGCCAGCAGCTTGGGGACAGGCCAAGAGACCCAGTACTTC
few	TRBV6-5	TRBD1	TRBJ1-1	CASRIRDRGTEAFF	TGTGCCAGCAGGATCCGGGACAGGGGCACTGAAGCTTTCTTT
-	TRBV7-8	-	TRBJ1-2	CASSPREGSYGYTF	TGTGCCAGCAGCCCCAGGGAGGGCAGTTATGGCTACACCTTC
-	TRBV28	-	TRBJ1-2	CASSLQLGGYTF	TGTGCCAGCAGTCTCCAGCTGGGCGGCTACACCTTC
-	TRBV15	-	TRBJ1-6	CATSRDSFYSPLHF	TGTGCCACCAGCAGAGACAGTTTTTATTCACCCCTCCACTTT
-	TRBV9	-	TRBJ1-6	CASSTIGGFSSYNSPLHF	TGTGCCAGCAGCACTATTGGGGGGTTTAGCTCCTATAATTCACCCCTCCACTTT
many	TRBV6-1	-	TRBJ1-3	CASSEAGESGNTIYF	TGTGCCAGCAGTGAAGCAGGGGAATCTGGAAACACCATATATTTT
-	TRBV5-1	-	TRBJ2-7	CASSWRISSYEQYF	TGCGCCAGCAGCTGGCGGATCAGCTCCTACGAGCAGTACTTC
few	TRBV6-1	TRBD1	TRBJ2-3	CASSETGQLTDTQYF	TGTGCCAGCAGTGAAACGGGACAGCTCACAGATACGCAGTATTTT
few	TRBV6-4	TRBD2	TRBJ2-1	CASSVGGGEGYNEQFF	TGTGCCAGCAGTGTTGGCGGGGGTGAAGGTTACAATGAGCAGTTCTTC
-	TRBV12-5	-	TRBJ1-2	CASGLRGYTF	TGTGCTAGTGGTTTACGGGGCTACACCTTC
-	TRBV5-1	TRBD1	TRBJ2-7	CASRIQGERTYEQYF	TGCGCCAGCCGAATACAGGGGGAGCGTACCTACGAGCAGTACTTC
-	TRBV11-3	TRBD2	TRBJ2-2	CASSLQAGGTGELFF	TGTGCCAGCAGCCTCCAAGCGGGAGGGACCGGGGAGCTGTTTTTT
few	TRBV10-3	TRBD1	TRBJ1-2	CAISDQQGVYGYTF	TGTGCCATCAGTGATCAACAGGGGGTCTATGGCTACACCTTC
-	TRBV19	-	TRBJ1-2	CASSISQANRGYTF	TGTGCCAGTAGTATTTCCCAGGCCAACCGGGGCTACACCTTC
-	TRBV25-1	TRBD2	TRBJ2-1	CASSVPATSQAFF	TGTGCCAGCAGTGTGCCAGCGACTAGCCAGGCGTTCTTC